The next 11 T cell receptor beta chains were all read from a single sample in a study of cytomegalovirus exposure and HLA in healthy donors. Primers: 60 Vbeta forward and 13 Jbeta reverse. The repertoire was sequenced with immunoSEQ multiplex PCR; TCRdb's copy has only in-frame clones and lacks some. This repertoire shows more than 150,000 clones, roughly nine tenths found once; its top ten account for approximately 0.23%. The sample taken for sequencing was PBMCs. Source of these receptors: a girl under three years old in good health and CMV-seronegative.

V and J are TRBV4-2 and TRBJ2-7; 9 bases are shared with TRBD1. This CDR3 has 15 amino acids. Per germline, CDR1 LGHNA and CDR2 YNFKEQ. Germline trimming cut 3 bases from V and 4 bases from J; bases unmatched to any gene: 7. CDR3 DNA sequence: TGTGCCAGCAGCCATCTCGGACAGGGGCGTTACGAGCAGTACTTC. Translated, it gives CASSHLGQGRYEQYF.

This chain joins TRBV4-3 and TRBJ1-1; 8 bases fit TRBD1. Germline lookup yields CDR1 LGHNA and CDR2 YSLEER. The CDR3 loop spans 15 amino acids. V lost 3 bases to trimming and J lost 6 bases; unmatched junction nucleotides: 9. CDR3 residues: CASSHLRGRNAEAFF. CDR3 nucleotide sequence: TGCGCCAGCAGCCACCTCAGGGGGCGTAACGCTGAAGCTTTCTTT.

This clone has more than one count but fewer than ten. This chain connects TRBV25-1 to TRBJ1-2, with D possibly TRBD1 on 5 matching bases. Trimming took 7 bases from V and 8 from J, leaving 14 bases between them. This CDR3 contains 12 residues. The V gene's germline CDR1 is MGHDK and CDR2 SYGVNS. CDR3 nucleotides: TGTGCCAGCAAAGACCATCCAGGGGGCTACACCTTC. This translates into CASKDHPGGYTF.

The chain uses TRBV11-2 and TRBJ2-1; TRBD2 agrees at 7 bases. Germline assignment: CDR1 SGHAT and CDR2 FQNNGV. V dropped 1 base and J dropped 6; count of bases not matched to a gene: 9. The CDR3 runs 16 residues. The CDR3 sequence is CASSLGWRERFNEQFF. As DNA, the CDR3 is TGTGCCAGCAGCTTAGGTTGGCGGGAGCGATTCAATGAGCAGTTCTTC.

The chain carries TRBV11-2 and TRBJ2-2; TRBD2 agrees at 10 bases. Germline V gene lookup returns CDR1 SGHAT and CDR2 FQNNGV. This CDR3 is 16 amino acids long. V lost 6 bases, J lost 4 bases, and 8 bases stayed unmatched. The CDR3: CASSRQSGRVTGELFF. The CDR3 DNA sequence: TGTGCCAGCAGTCGCCAAAGCGGGAGGGTCACCGGGGAGCTGTTTTTT.

The V and J genes are TRBV5-4 and TRBJ1-2, with 7 bases fitting TRBD1. Germline V lookup: CDR1 SGHNT, CDR2 YYREEE (reference sequence). The V gene end was trimmed by 4 bases and the J gene end by 8 bases; junction bases not matched to a gene: 8. The CDR3 runs 13 residues. The CDR3 region is CASSVDRVEGYTF. Here the CDR3 DNA reads TGTGCCAGCAGCGTAGACAGGGTCGAGGGCTACACCTTC.

This sequence joins TRBV19 and TRBJ2-1; 7 positions agree with TRBD2. This CDR3 has 13 residues. The V and J ends lost 4 bases and 6 bases, in that order; junction bases with no gene match: 3. The germline V gene encodes CDR1 LNHDA and CDR2 SQIVND (reference sequence). The CDR3 DNA is TGTGCCAGTAGTAGCGGGAGTCTCAATGAGCAGTTCTTC. This gives the protein CASSSGSLNEQFF. Drawing the rest from reference TRBV19 and TRBJ2-1, the complete variable domain is DGGITQSPKYLFRKEGQNVTLSCEQNLNHDAMYWYRQDPGQGLRLIYYSQIVNDFQKGDIAEGYSVSREKKESFPLTVTSAQKNPTAFYLCASSSGSLNEQFFGPGTRLTVL.

The chain joins TRBV27 to TRBJ2-7; tentative D call: TRBD2 (6 bases). Trimming removed 10 bases from V and 0 bases from J, with 10 bases in between. This CDR3 region has 12 residues. Germline V gene data show CDR1 as MNHEY and CDR2 as SMNVEV (reference sequence). For the CDR3, the DNA is TGTGCCACCGGGGACTTCTCCTACGAGCAGTACTTC. It specifies CATGDFSYEQYF.

The rearrangement uses TRBV13 and TRBJ1-2; D is possibly TRBD1 (6 bases). Germline CDR1 reads PRHDT; CDR2 reads FYEKMQ (reference sequence). V lost 5 bases to trimming and J lost 4 bases, with 14 bases between them. This CDR3 has 14 amino acids. Written as DNA, the CDR3 is TGTGCCAGCAGCCGTAACAGGGCGCCCTATGGCTACACCTTC. The encoded protein is CASSRNRAPYGYTF.

This clone was seen a few times. This chain links TRBV7-9 with TRBJ2-2, with D maybe TRBD2 (5 bases). This CDR3 region has 17 residues. V lost 3 bases and J lost 0, with 14 bases in between. The germline CDR1 and CDR2 sequences are SEHNR and FQNEAQ (reference sequence). The CDR3: CASSLGGSSANTGELFF. Written as DNA, the CDR3 is TGTGCCAGCAGCTTGGGCGGGTCCTCCGCGAACACCGGGGAGCTGTTTTTT. Using reference TRBV7-9 and TRBJ2-2 for the parts outside the CDR3, the full variable domain is DTGVSQNPRHKITKRGQNVTFRCDPISEHNRLYWYRQTLGQGPEFLTYFQNEAQLEKSRLLSDRFSAERPKGSFSTLEIQRTEQGDSAMYLCASSLGGSSANTGELFFGEGSRLTVL.

This chain uses TRBV5-6 with TRBJ2-3; 11 bases are shared with TRBD2. The germline gives CDR1 SGHDT, CDR2 YYEEEE. Trimming at V came to 2 bases and at J to 4 bases, leaving 6 bases not matched to a gene. This CDR3 contains 16 residues. CDR3: CASSFVAGGPADTQYF. The CDR3 nucleotides are TGTGCCAGCAGCTTCGTAGCGGGGGGGCCCGCAGATACGCAGTATTTT.